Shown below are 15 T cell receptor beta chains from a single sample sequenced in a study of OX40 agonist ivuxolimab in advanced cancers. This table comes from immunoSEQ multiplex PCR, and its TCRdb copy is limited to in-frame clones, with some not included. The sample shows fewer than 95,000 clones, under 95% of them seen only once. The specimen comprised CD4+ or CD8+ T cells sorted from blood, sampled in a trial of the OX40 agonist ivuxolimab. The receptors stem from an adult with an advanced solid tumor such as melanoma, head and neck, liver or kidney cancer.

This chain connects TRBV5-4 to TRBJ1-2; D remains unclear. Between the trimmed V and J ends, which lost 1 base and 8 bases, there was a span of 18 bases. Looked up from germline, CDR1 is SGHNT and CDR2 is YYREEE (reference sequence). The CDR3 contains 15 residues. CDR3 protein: CASSLLVRSVFGYTF. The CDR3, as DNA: TGTGCCAGCAGCTTGTTGGTCAGATCTGTGTTCGGCTACACCTTC.

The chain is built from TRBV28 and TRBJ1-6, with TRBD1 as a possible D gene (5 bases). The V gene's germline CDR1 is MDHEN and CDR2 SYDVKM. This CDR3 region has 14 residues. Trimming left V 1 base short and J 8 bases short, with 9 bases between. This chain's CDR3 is CASSLYTGDSPLHF. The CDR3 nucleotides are TGTGCCAGCAGTTTATACACGGGGGATTCACCCCTCCACTTT.

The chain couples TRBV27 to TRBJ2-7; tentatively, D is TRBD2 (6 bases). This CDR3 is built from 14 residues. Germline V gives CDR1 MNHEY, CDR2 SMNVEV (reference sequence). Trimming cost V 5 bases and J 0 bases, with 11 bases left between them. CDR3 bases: TGTGCCAGCAGTCTCCGGGACTTCTCCTACGAGCAGTACTTC. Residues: CASSLRDFSYEQYF.

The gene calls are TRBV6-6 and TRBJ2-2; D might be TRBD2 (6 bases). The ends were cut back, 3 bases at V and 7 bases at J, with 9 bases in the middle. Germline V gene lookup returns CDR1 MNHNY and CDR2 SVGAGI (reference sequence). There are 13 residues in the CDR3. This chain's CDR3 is CASSYLRDGELFF. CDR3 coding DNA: TGTGCCAGCAGTTATTTGCGGGACGGGGAGCTGTTTTTT.

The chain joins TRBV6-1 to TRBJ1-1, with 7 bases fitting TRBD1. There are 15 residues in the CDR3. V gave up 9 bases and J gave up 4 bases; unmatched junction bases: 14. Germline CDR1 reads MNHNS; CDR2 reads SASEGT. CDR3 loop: CASSTGWSVGTEAFF. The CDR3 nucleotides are TGTGCCAGTTCGACAGGGTGGAGTGTCGGCACTGAAGCTTTCTTT.

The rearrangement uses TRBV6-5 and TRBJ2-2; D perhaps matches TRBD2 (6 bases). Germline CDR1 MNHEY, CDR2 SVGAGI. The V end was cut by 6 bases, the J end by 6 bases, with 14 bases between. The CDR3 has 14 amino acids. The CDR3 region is CASRRAGSAGELFF. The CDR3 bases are TGTGCCAGCAGGAGGGCGGGGTCAGCCGGGGAGCTGTTTTTT.

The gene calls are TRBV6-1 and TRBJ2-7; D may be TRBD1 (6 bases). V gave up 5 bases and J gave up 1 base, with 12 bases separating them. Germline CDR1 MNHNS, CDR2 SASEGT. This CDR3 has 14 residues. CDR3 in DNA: TGTGCCAGCAGTACAAACAGGGAATCCTACGAGCAGTACTTC. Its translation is CASSTNRESYEQYF.

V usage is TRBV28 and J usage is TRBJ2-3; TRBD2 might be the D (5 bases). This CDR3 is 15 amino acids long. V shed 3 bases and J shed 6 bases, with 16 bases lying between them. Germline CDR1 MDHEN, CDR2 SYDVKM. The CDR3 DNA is TGTGCCAGCAGTTTCTGGTCCGGGGTTGGGGATACGCAGTATTTT. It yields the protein CASSFWSGVGDTQYF.

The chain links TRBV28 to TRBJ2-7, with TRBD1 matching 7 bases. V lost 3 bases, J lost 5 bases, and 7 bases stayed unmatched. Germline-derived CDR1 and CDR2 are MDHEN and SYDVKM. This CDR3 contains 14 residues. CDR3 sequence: CASSFVRGRDEQYF. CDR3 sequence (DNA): TGTGCCAGCAGTTTTGTGAGGGGGCGCGACGAGCAGTACTTC.

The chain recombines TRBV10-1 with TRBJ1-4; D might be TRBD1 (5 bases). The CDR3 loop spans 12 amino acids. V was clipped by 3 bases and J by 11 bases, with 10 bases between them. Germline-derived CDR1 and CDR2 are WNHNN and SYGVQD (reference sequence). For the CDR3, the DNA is TGCGCCAGCAGTGATTATTGGGGGAAACTGTTTTTT. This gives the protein CASSDYWGKLFF.

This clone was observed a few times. CDR3 amino acids: CASSSLNTGELFF. The CDR3 DNA sequence: TGTGCCAGCAGTTCCCTGAACACCGGGGAGCTGTTTTTT. The chain links TRBV6-6 to TRBJ2-2; D remains unclear. The CDR3 runs 13 residues. Germline V gene data show CDR1 as MNHNY and CDR2 as SVGAGI (reference sequence). Trimming took off 4 bases at V and 1 base at J, with 4 bases between the two ends.

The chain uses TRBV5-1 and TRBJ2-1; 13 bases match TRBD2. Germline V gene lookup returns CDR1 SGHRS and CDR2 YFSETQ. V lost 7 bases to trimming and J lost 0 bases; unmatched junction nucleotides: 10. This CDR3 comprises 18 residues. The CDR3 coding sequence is TGCGCCAGCCATGGGACTAGCGGGACGCCGCGCTCCTACAATGAGCAGTTCTTC. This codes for CASHGTSGTPRSYNEQFF.

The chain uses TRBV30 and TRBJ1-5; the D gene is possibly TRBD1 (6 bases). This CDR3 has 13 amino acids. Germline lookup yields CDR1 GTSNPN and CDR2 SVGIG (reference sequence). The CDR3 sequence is CASGSGAGQPQHF. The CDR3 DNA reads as TGTGCATCGGGGTCGGGGGCCGGTCAGCCCCAGCATTTT.

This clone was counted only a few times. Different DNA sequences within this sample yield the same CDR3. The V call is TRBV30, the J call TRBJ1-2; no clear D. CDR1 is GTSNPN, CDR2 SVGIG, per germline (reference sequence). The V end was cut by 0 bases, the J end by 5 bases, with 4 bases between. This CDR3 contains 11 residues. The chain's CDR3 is CAWSVGYGYTF. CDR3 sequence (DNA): TGTGCCTGGAGTGTAGGGTATGGCTACACCTTC.

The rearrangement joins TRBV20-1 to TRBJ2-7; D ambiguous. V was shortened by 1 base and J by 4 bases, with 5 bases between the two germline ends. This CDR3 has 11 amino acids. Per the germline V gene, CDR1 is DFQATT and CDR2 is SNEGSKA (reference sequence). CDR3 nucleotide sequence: TGCAGTGCTAGAGTGGGGTACGAGCAGTACTTC. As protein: CSARVGYEQYF.